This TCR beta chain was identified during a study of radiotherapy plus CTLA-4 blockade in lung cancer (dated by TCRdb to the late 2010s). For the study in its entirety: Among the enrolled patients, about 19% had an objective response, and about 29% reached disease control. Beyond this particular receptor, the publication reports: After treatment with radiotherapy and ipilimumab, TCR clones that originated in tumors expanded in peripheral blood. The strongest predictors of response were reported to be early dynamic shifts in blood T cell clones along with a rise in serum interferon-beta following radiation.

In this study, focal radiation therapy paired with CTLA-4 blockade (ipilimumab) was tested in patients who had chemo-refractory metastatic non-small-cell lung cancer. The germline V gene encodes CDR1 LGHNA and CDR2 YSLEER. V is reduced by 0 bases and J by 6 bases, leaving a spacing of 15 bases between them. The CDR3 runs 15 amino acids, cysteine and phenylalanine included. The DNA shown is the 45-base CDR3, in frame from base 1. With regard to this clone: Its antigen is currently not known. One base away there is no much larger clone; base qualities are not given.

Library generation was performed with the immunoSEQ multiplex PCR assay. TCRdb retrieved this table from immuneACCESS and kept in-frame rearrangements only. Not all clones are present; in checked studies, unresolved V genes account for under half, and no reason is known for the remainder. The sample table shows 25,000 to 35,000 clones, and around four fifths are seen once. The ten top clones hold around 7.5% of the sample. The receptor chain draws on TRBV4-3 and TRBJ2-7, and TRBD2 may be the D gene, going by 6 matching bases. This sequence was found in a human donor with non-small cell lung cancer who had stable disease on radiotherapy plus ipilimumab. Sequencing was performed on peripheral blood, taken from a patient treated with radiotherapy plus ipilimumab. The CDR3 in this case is CASSQELSLAIEQYF. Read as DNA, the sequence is TGCGCCAGCAGCCAAGAACTAAGTCTAGCGATCGAGCAGTACTTC.